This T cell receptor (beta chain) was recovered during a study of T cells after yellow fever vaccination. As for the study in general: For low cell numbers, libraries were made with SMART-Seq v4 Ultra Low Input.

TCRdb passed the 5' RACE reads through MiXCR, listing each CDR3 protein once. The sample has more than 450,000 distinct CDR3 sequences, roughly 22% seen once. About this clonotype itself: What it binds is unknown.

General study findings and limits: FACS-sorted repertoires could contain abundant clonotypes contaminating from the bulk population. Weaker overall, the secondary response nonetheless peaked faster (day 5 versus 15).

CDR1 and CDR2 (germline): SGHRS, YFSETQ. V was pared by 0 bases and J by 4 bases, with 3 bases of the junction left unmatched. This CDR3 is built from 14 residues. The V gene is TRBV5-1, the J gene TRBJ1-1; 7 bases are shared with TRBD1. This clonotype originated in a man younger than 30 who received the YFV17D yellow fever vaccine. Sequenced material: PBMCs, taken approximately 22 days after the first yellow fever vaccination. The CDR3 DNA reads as TGCGCCAGCAGCTTGGCAGGGGGTTTCACTGAAGCTTTCTTT. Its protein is CASSLAGGFTEAFF.